This TCR beta chain was identified during a study of T cell responses to AZD1222 COVID-19 vaccine. As for the study in general: Pooling was applied to second doses at about 4 or about 12 weeks.

Study-wide results and caveats: White British people made up most donors, females outnumbered males, and clonal diversity was possibly underestimated.

This clone was seen more than once but under ten times. The target antigen is unknown. Profiled with immunoSEQ multiplex PCR; TCRdb holds only in-frame clones, not every one. The sample lists about 150,000 clones; approximately 94% were seen once. This CDR3 has 13 amino acids. Germline loops: CDR1 SEHNR, CDR2 FQNEAQ (reference sequence). Losses at the gene ends were 5 bases for V and 6 bases for J; bases not matched to a gene: 3. This receptor was obtained from an adult in good health. Material: peripheral blood, obtained on day 0 of AZD1222 vaccination. The gene calls are TRBV7-9 and TRBJ2-2; 7 nucleotides match TRBD2. CDR3 region: CASSPGGSGELFF. CDR3 nucleotide sequence: TGTGCCAGCAGCCCCGGGGGGTCCGGGGAGCTGTTTTTT.